These 21 T cell receptor beta chains originate from one sample sequenced in a study of blood T cell repertoires in COVID-19. Profiled with immunoSEQ multiplex PCR; TCRdb holds only in-frame clones, not every one. The repertoire includes about 110,000 clones, 72% of them detected once, and 6.5% to 8.5% sits in the top ten. The sequenced sample consisted of peripheral blood. These receptors originate from a woman aged 60 to 75 with acute or convalescent COVID-19.

V gene TRBV30 combines with J gene TRBJ1-2, with 7 bases fitting TRBD1. The germline gives CDR1 GTSNPN, CDR2 SVGIG (reference sequence). This CDR3 comprises 14 residues. With V trimmed by 2 bases and J by 4 bases, 7 bases remained unmatched. The chain's CDR3 is CAWSPGTDIYGYTF. In DNA, the CDR3 is TGTGCCTGGAGTCCCGGGACAGATATCTATGGCTACACCTTC.

V is TRBV12-3 or TRBV12-4 and J is TRBJ1-4, with D unresolved. Trimming removed 8 bases at V and 13 bases at J, with 14 bases between. This CDR3 region has 11 residues. The CDR3 coding sequence is TGTGCCAGCCTTAGGGCCGGGAGACTGTTTTTT. Protein sequence: CASLRAGRLFF.

The rearrangement joins TRBV14 to TRBJ2-5, with D perhaps matching TRBD2 (6 bases). The ends were cut back, 4 bases at V and 1 base at J, with 13 bases in the middle. The CDR3 loop spans 15 amino acids. Germline lookup yields CDR1 SGHDN and CDR2 FVKESK. The CDR3 loop is CASSPSGRVQETQYF. The CDR3 bases are TGTGCCAGCAGCCCCAGCGGGCGGGTCCAAGAGACCCAGTACTTC.

This clone was seen a handful of times. The J gene is TRBJ1-3, the V gene TRBV13; 9 bases align to TRBD1. J lost 0 bases, V lost 2 bases, and 11 bases had no gene match. From germline, CDR1 is PRHDT and CDR2 FYEKMQ (reference sequence). The CDR3 is 19 residues long. The CDR3 DNA is TGTGCCAGCAGCTTATCGTACCGAAACAGGGGGCCCTCTGGAAACACCATATATTTT. Protein: CASSLSYRNRGPSGNTIYF.

The gene calls are TRBV7-9 and TRBJ1-5; tentatively, D is TRBD1 (5 bases). V lost 5 bases, J lost 4 bases, and 9 bases lay in between. Germline V gene data show CDR1 as SEHNR and CDR2 as FQNEAQ (reference sequence). This CDR3 contains 13 residues. The CDR3 protein is CASSLQGNQPQHF. The CDR3 DNA reads TGTGCCAGCAGCCTTCAGGGAAATCAGCCCCAGCATTTT.

The V gene is TRBV4-1, the J gene TRBJ1-1; 7 bases fit TRBD1. CDR3 size: 16 residues. CDR1 and CDR2 from the germline V gene are MGHRA and YSYEKL. V trimming: 5 bases; J trimming: 2 bases; junction bases outside the gene matches: 11. The CDR3 bases are TGCGCCAGCAGCAGACCTCAGGGACAGCCCAACACTGAAGCTTTCTTT. Amino acid sequence: CASSRPQGQPNTEAFF.

The chain uses TRBV5-4 and TRBJ1-5; 9 bases agree with TRBD1. V gave up 0 bases and J gave up 4 bases; unmatched junction bases: 5. Germline lookup yields CDR1 SGHNT and CDR2 YYREEE (reference sequence). The CDR3 has 16 amino acids. The CDR3 DNA sequence: TGTGCCAGCAGCTTGGGGGGACAGGGTATTAATCAGCCCCAGCATTTT. Protein: CASSLGGQGINQPQHF. The full variable domain, in which reference TRBV5-4 and TRBJ1-5 provide the parts outside the CDR3, is ETGVTQSPTHLIKTRGQQVTLRCSSQSGHNTVSWYQQALGQGPQFIFQYYREEENGRGNFPPRFSGLQFPNYSSELNVNALELDDSALYLCASSLGGQGINQPQHFGDGTRLSIL.

The chain has TRBV7-9 and TRBJ1-1; possible D gene TRBD1, 5 bases. V lost 4 bases and J 4 bases, leaving 10 bases between the germline ends. This CDR3 has 13 residues. The germline V gene has CDR1 SEHNR and CDR2 FQNEAQ (reference sequence). The CDR3 DNA reads TGTGCCAGCAGCTCATACCAGGGCACTGAAGCTTTCTTT. This gives the protein CASSSYQGTEAFF.

At least ten counts were recorded for this clone. The gene calls are TRBV6-5 and TRBJ1-5; 7 nucleotides match TRBD1. The length of the CDR3 is 14 residues. Per germline, CDR1 MNHEY and CDR2 SVGAGI. V lost 7 bases and J lost 4; bases outside the gene matches: 7. DNA of the CDR3: TGTGCCAGCACCCACAGGGGACTGAATCAGCCCCAGCATTTT. Encoded protein: CASTHRGLNQPQHF.

The CDR3 is CASSLGRAALGYTF. As DNA, the CDR3 is TGTGCCAGCAGTCTCGGCAGGGCCGCGCTGGGTTACACCTTC. The chain has TRBV28 and TRBJ1-2, with D possibly TRBD1 on 5 matching bases. This CDR3 is 14 amino acids long. Germline V gene data show CDR1 as MDHEN and CDR2 as SYDVKM. Trimming took 5 bases from V and 11 from J, leaving 21 bases between them.

V is TRBV4-3 and J is TRBJ1-2; possibly TRBD1 for D (5 bases). Germline CDR1 LGHNA, CDR2 YSLEER. The ends were cut back, 0 bases at V and 7 bases at J, with 9 bases in the middle. CDR3 length equals 13 residues. The CDR3 sequence: CASSQDRGLGYTF. The CDR3 coding sequence is TGCGCCAGCAGCCAAGATAGGGGCCTTGGCTACACCTTC.

The rearrangement uses TRBV18 and TRBJ1-1; 12 nucleotides match TRBD1. The length of the CDR3 is 17 residues. J gave up 6 bases and V 1 base, and 9 bases lay outside the gene matches. Germline CDR1 KGHSH, CDR2 LQKENI. CDR3 sequence: CASSPLGTGGVVSEAFF. The CDR3 DNA follows: TGTGCCAGCTCACCACTCGGGACAGGGGGCGTAGTGTCTGAAGCTTTCTTT.

The chain links TRBV6-4 to TRBJ1-1, with 8 bases identical to TRBD1. Trimming at V came to 6 bases and at J to 8 bases, leaving 11 bases not matched to a gene. The CDR3 is 14 residues long. Germline CDR1 and CDR2: MRHNA and SNTAGT. The CDR3 sequence is CASSRDGQGREAFF. CDR3 in DNA: TGTGCCAGCAGCCGAGACGGACAGGGCCGAGAAGCTTTCTTT.

This clone was recorded a few times. This chain links TRBV7-9 with TRBJ2-2; D might be TRBD1 (5 bases). This CDR3 has 13 amino acids. Deletions cut 4 bases from V and 7 bases from J, with 10 bases between. Germline loops: CDR1 SEHNR, CDR2 FQNEAQ (reference sequence). The CDR3 region has the DNA TGTGCCAGCAGCTCTCAGGGTGGCGGGGAGCTGTTTTTT. It encodes CASSSQGGGELFF.

CDR3 sequence (DNA): TGTGCCAGCATCAAATCAGGGTCAACTAATGAAAAACTGTTTTTT. This translates into CASIKSGSTNEKLFF. This chain links TRBV4-2 with TRBJ1-4; TRBD1 is a possible D gene (5 bases). Germline V gene data show CDR1 as LGHNA and CDR2 as YNFKEQ. V lost 7 bases and J lost 0, with 12 bases in between. The CDR3 extends over 15 amino acids.

The chain employs TRBV9 and TRBJ1-4, with 7 bases matching TRBD1. CDR1 is SGDLS, CDR2 YYNGEE, per germline. This CDR3 region has 15 residues. V shed 3 bases and J 5 bases; nucleotides not matched to a gene: 7. CDR3 DNA: TGTGCCAGCAGCGCCCAACAGGGGTTAAATGAAAAACTGTTTTTT. Protein: CASSAQQGLNEKLFF.

The chain has TRBV5-1 and TRBJ1-3; D is unresolved. Deletions cut 3 bases from V and 1 base from J, with 17 bases between. Germline CDR1 and CDR2: SGHRS and YFSETQ. The CDR3 is 17 amino acids. This CDR3 is CASSSENSGSSGNTIYF. In DNA form, the CDR3 reads TGCGCCAGCAGCTCAGAAAATTCAGGATCTTCTGGAAACACCATATATTTT.

This clone appeared once. The CDR3 sequence: CASSRGTYQQYF. The CDR3 DNA reads TGTGCCAGCAGCCGAGGGACATATCAGCAGTACTTC. The rearrangement uses TRBV12-3 or TRBV12-4 and TRBJ2-7, with D possibly matching TRBD1 (6 bases). The CDR3 is 12 amino acids. The V gene lost 6 bases and the J gene lost 8 bases, with 14 bases spanning the gap.

The sample holds a few counts of this clone. This chain joins TRBV5-6 and TRBJ1-5, with D perhaps matching TRBD1 (5 bases). Trimming pared 4 bases from V and 6 bases from J, leaving 14 bases between. Germline CDR1 and CDR2: SGHDT and YYEEEE. This CDR3 is built from 14 residues. Here the CDR3 reads CASSLRGGSQPQHF. The CDR3 DNA is TGTGCCAGCAGCCTCCGCGGGGGAAGTCAGCCCCAGCATTTT.

V is TRBV11-2 and J is TRBJ1-6; 7 nucleotides line up with TRBD1. The V gene end was trimmed by 1 base and the J gene end by 8 bases; junction bases not matched to a gene: 5. Per the germline V gene, CDR1 is SGHAT and CDR2 is FQNNGV. The CDR3 loop spans 15 amino acids. The DNA for the CDR3 is TGTGCCAGCAGCTTAGGACAGGGCAGGGATTCACCCCTCCACTTT. Translated: CASSLGQGRDSPLHF.

The DNA of the CDR3 is TGTGCCAGCAGTTCAACTCAAGATCAGCCCCAGCATTTT. It encodes CASSSTQDQPQHF. The chain recombines TRBV6-5 with TRBJ1-5, with D unresolved. The V end lost 4 bases, the J end lost 5 bases, and 9 bases lay between the germline ends. Germline V gene sequence: CDR1 MNHEY, CDR2 SVGAGI. The CDR3 totals 13 residues.